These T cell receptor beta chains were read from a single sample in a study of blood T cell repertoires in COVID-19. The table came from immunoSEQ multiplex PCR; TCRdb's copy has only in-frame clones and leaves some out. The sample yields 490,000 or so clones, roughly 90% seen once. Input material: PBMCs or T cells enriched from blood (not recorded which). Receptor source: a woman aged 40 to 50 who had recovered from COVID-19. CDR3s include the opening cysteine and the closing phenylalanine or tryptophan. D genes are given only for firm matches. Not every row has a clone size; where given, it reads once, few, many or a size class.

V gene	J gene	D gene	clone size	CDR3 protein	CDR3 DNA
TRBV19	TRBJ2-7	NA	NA	CASSVGRAYEQYF	TGTGCCAGTAGCGTGGGCAGGGCCTACGAGCAGTACTTC
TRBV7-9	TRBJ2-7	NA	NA	CASSPTNSYEQYF	TGTGCCAGCAGCCCGACAAACTCCTACGAGCAGTACTTC
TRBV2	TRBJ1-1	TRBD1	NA	CASTGETGGTEAFF	TGTGCCAGCACCGGAGAGACAGGGGGCACTGAAGCTTTCTTT
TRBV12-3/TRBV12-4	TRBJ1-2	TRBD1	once	CASRSGTGGGYTF	TGTGCCAGCAGATCCGGGACAGGGGGTGGCTACACCTTC
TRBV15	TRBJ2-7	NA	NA	CATSRDLAANEQYF	TGTGCCACCAGCAGAGACCTAGCAGCCAACGAGCAGTACTTC
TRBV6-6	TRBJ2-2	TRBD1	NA	CASNRDRPTGELFF	TGTGCCAGCAACCGGGACAGGCCCACCGGGGAGCTGTTTTTT
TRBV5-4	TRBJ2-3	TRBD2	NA	CASSPGLAGPNTDTQYF	TGTGCCAGCAGCCCCGGACTAGCGGGACCAAACACAGATACGCAGTATTTT
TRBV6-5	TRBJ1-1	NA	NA	CASRVDRSTEAFF	TGTGCCAGCAGGGTTGACAGGTCCACTGAAGCTTTCTTT
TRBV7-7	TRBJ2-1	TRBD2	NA	CASSPRPGTSGNNEQFF	TGTGCCAGCAGCCCCCGACCCGGGACTAGCGGAAACAATGAGCAGTTCTTC
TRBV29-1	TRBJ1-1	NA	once	CSHSTGYTEAFF	TGCAGCCATTCGACAGGATACACTGAAGCTTTCTTT
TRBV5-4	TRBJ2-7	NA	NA	CASSSAGLGSGSYEQYF	TGTGCCAGCAGCTCGGCCGGTCTCGGGAGTGGGTCCTACGAGCAGTACTTC
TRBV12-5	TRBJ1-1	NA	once	CASGSAEAFF	TGTGCTAGTGGCTCCGCGGAAGCTTTCTTT
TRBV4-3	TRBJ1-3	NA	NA	CASSQDPRNTIYF	TGCGCCAGCAGCCAAGATCCCCGGAACACCATATATTTT
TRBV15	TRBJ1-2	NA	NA	CATSYRSRPMGYTF	TGTGCCACGTCTTACAGATCTCGCCCAATGGGCTACACCTTC
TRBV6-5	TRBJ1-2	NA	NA	CASSNRDTLYGYTF	TGTGCCAGCAGCAACCGGGACACCCTCTATGGCTACACCTTC
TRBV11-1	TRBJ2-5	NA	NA	CASSLSQGFQYF	TGTGCCAGCAGCTTATCCCAGGGTTTCCAGTACTTC
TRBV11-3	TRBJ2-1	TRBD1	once	CASSSRQGARNEQFF	TGTGCCAGCAGCTCACGACAGGGGGCGAGGAATGAGCAGTTCTTC
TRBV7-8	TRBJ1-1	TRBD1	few	CASSLMGQGAVNTEAFF	TGTGCCAGCAGCTTAATGGGACAGGGGGCCGTGAACACTGAAGCTTTCTTT
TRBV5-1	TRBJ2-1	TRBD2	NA	CASTLWTSGPYNEQFF	TGCGCCAGCACCCTTTGGACTAGCGGACCTTACAATGAGCAGTTCTTC
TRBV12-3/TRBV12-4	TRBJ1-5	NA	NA	CASSKGVNQPQHF	TGTGCCAGCAGCAAGGGGGTAAATCAGCCCCAGCATTTT
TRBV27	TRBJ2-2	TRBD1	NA	CASSSPIYRGPNTGELFF	TGTGCCAGCAGTTCCCCGATCTACAGGGGGCCGAACACCGGGGAGCTGTTTTTT
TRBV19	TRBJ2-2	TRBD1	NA	CASGGRTGPGELFF	TGTGCCAGTGGGGGGAGGACAGGGCCCGGGGAGCTGTTTTTT
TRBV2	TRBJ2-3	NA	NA	CASSAQVNTDTQYF	TGTGCCAGCAGTGCCCAGGTTAACACAGATACGCAGTATTTT
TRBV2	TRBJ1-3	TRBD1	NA	CASRKTGRNGNTIYF	TGTGCCAGCAGGAAGACAGGGAGGAATGGAAACACCATATATTTT
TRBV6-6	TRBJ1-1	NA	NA	CASSRVGAAEAFF	TGTGCCAGCAGCCGCGTTGGGGCTGCAGAAGCTTTCTTT
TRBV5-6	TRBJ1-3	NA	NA	CASSFLKHSGNTIYF	TGTGCCAGCAGCTTTTTAAAACACTCTGGAAACACCATATATTTT
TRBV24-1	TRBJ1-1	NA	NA	CATTGQSGTEAFF	TGTGCCACCACCGGACAGTCAGGAACTGAAGCTTTCTTT
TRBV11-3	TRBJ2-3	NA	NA	CASSRPLLALLTDTQYF	TGTGCCAGCAGCCGCCCCCTTCTAGCGCTTCTCACAGATACGCAGTATTTT
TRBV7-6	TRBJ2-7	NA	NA	CASSLLGGSGSYEQYF	TGTGCCAGCAGCTTACTCGGGGGATCTGGGTCCTACGAGCAGTACTTC
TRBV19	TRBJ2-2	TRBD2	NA	CASSRLSGTSGAGELFF	TGTGCCAGTAGCAGACTCTCTGGGACTAGCGGTGCCGGGGAGCTGTTTTTT
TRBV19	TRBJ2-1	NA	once	CASSIVAPTYNEQFF	TGTGCCAGTAGTATAGTAGCGCCAACCTACAATGAGCAGTTCTTC
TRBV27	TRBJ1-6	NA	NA	CASSTTGRTPLHF	TGTGCCAGCAGTACCACAGGGCGGACACCCCTCCACTTT
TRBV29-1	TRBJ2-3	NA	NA	CSVERGRGTDTQYF	TGCAGCGTTGAGCGGGGGCGCGGCACAGATACGCAGTATTTT
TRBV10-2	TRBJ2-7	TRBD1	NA	CASSAGGEQYF	TGCGCCAGCAGCGCAGGGGGAGAGCAGTACTTC
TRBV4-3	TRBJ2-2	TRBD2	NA	CASSQDLPSGSTGELFF	TGCGCCAGCAGCCAAGATCTCCCTAGCGGGAGTACCGGGGAGCTGTTTTTT
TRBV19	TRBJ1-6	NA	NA	CASSTTGPISYNSPLHF	TGTGCCAGTAGTACTACAGGACCCATCTCCTATAATTCACCCCTCCACTTT
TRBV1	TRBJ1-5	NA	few	CTSSQEGQFGQPQHF	TGCACCAGCAGCCAAGAAGGACAGTTCGGACAGCCCCAGCATTTT
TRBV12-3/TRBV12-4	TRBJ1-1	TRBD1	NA	CASSLAGGIGAFF	TGTGCCAGCAGTTTGGCAGGGGGCATTGGAGCTTTCTTT
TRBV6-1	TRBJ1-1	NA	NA	CASSEGQAGAKGLNTEAFF	TGTGCCAGCAGTGAAGGTCAAGCGGGGGCGAAGGGGTTGAACACTGAAGCTTTCTTT
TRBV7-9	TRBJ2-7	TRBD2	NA	CASSLTSGTYEQYF	TGTGCCAGCAGCTTAACTAGCGGAACCTACGAGCAGTACTTC
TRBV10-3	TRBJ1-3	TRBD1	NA	CAISESGQKAGNTIYF	TGTGCCATCAGTGAGTCGGGACAGAAAGCTGGAAACACCATATATTTT
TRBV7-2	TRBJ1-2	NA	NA	CASSLARDNGYTF	TGTGCCAGCAGCTTAGCCAGGGACAATGGCTACACCTTC
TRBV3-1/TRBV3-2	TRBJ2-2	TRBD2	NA	CASSQGDSGRMGTGELFF	TGTGCCAGCAGCCAAGGGGATAGCGGGAGGATGGGTACCGGGGAGCTGTTTTTT
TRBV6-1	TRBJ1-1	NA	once	CASSADGFGSNTEAFF	TGTGCCAGCAGTGCCGACGGGTTCGGGTCGAACACTGAAGCTTTCTTT
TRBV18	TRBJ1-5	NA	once	CASSPVTQNGGNQPQHF	TGTGCCAGCTCACCTGTTACGCAGAACGGGGGCAATCAGCCCCAGCATTTT
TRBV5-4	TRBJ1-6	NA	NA	CASSLRTGSPLHF	TGTGCCAGCAGCTTGCGCACAGGTTCACCCCTCCACTTT
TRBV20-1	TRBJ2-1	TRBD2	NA	CSASVSSGRANEQFF	TGCAGTGCTAGTGTGAGTAGCGGGAGGGCAAATGAGCAGTTCTTC
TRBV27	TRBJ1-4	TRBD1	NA	CASSLSRGVGEKLFF	TGTGCCAGCAGTTTATCCAGGGGGGTTGGTGAAAAACTGTTTTTT
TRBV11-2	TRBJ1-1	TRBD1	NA	CASSLGQGNTEAFF	TGTGCCAGCAGCTTAGGACAGGGGAACACTGAAGCTTTCTTT
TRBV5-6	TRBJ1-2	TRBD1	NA	CASSFPGTGHYGYTF	TGTGCCAGCAGCTTCCCCGGGACAGGGCACTATGGCTACACCTTC
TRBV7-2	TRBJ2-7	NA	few	CASSLTGSSYEQYF	TGTGCCAGCAGCCTAACGGGATCCTCCTACGAGCAGTACTTC